What follows are 7 T cell receptor beta chains derived from one specimen sequenced in a study of a mutant IDH1 vaccine in newly diagnosed glioma. This table comes from immunoSEQ multiplex PCR, and its TCRdb copy is limited to in-frame clones, with some not included. Of 84,000 or so clones listed, 81% are singletons. Documented time point: week 47, end of study. The vaccine gave 300 ug of a 20-mer mutant IDH1 peptide subcutaneously per dose. Their antigens are not known. Sequencing was performed on PBMCs, taken from a glioma patient whose treatment included an IDH1 peptide vaccine. Receptor source: a man aged 40-49 years with glioma.

This CDR3 is CASGVRAYNSPLHF. The CDR3 nucleotides are TGTGCCAGCGGGGTGAGGGCTTATAATTCACCCCTCCACTTT. The V gene is TRBV7-2, the J gene TRBJ1-6; D gene ambiguous. Looked up from germline, CDR1 is SGHTA and CDR2 is FQGNSA. V was clipped by 8 bases and J by 4 bases, with 12 bases between them. The CDR3 is made up of 14 amino acids.

J is TRBJ1-2 and V is TRBV6-5; D might be TRBD1 (6 bases). The V end was cut by 2 bases, the J end by 2 bases, with 12 bases between. The CDR3 has 15 residues. Germline CDR1 is MNHEY and CDR2 is SVGAGI. The CDR3 loop is CASSYGGAQNYGYTF. CDR3 nucleotide sequence: TGTGCCAGCAGTTACGGGGGGGCTCAGAACTATGGCTACACCTTC.

On this clone: In the same sample, other DNA sequences code for this CDR3. This sequence joins TRBV30 and TRBJ2-5; D uncertain. CDR1 GTSNPN and CDR2 SVGIG come from the germline V gene (reference sequence). The CDR3 extends over 12 amino acids. The V gene lost 2 bases and the J gene lost 1 base, with 5 bases spanning the gap. The CDR3 DNA is TGTGCCTGGAGTACGGGCCAAGAGACCCAGTACTTC. This sequence encodes CAWSTGQETQYF.

The chain couples TRBV14 to TRBJ2-5; TRBD2 matches 7 bases. Germline lookup yields CDR1 SGHDN and CDR2 FVKESK. The CDR3 loop spans 16 amino acids. V lost 1 base and J lost 6; bases outside the gene matches: 11. This CDR3 is CASSQGLRGLEKTQYF. CDR3 bases: TGTGCCAGCAGCCAAGGTTTGCGTGGACTAGAGAAGACCCAGTACTTC.

The chain carries TRBV7-6 and TRBJ2-7; D not resolved. There are 14 residues in the CDR3. The germline V and J ends were trimmed by 5 bases and 1 base, with 12 bases remaining between them. Looked up from germline, CDR1 is SGHVS and CDR2 is FNYEAQ. CDR3 nucleotides: TGTGCCAGCAGCCCTAATGAGGTGTCCTACGAGCAGTACTTC. Amino acids: CASSPNEVSYEQYF.

This clone has more than one count but fewer than ten. This chain uses TRBV2 with TRBJ2-7, with TRBD1 matching over 8 bases. This CDR3 spans 16 amino acids. The germline V gene encodes CDR1 SNHLY and CDR2 FYNNEI. V lost 1 base to trimming and J lost 3 bases; unmatched junction nucleotides: 8. The CDR3 loop reads CASSEGGQGRFYEQYF. The CDR3 DNA reads as TGTGCCAGCAGTGAAGGCGGACAGGGTCGTTTCTACGAGCAGTACTTC.

The rearrangement joins TRBV30 to TRBJ2-2; the D gene is possibly TRBD1 (6 bases). CDR3 size: 13 residues. With 3 bases removed from V and 4 bases from J, the gap between germline ends came to 9 bases. CDR1 is GTSNPN, CDR2 SVGIG, per germline (reference sequence). The CDR3 region has the DNA TGTGCCTGGAGGGCAGGGGTCACCGGGGAGCTGTTTTTT. The encoded protein is CAWRAGVTGELFF. Using reference TRBV30 and TRBJ2-2 for the parts outside the CDR3, the full variable domain is SQTIHQWPATLVQPVGSPLSLECTVEGTSNPNLYWYRQAAGRGLQLLFYSVGIGQISSEVPQNLSASRPQDRQFILSSKKLLLSDSGFYLCAWRAGVTGELFFGEGSRLTVL.